The clone carrying this TCR beta chain showed up many times. The data derive from a study of T cells in Graves' hyperthyroidism and ophthalmopathy. The source material, RNA transcripts, was used to amplify TCR beta CDR3 regions. HTBI primers were employed in a first-round RT-PCR of the TCR CDR3. TCRdb called the multiplex PCR reads again in MiXCR, with one record for every CDR3 protein. Of about 690,000 distinct CDR3 sequences detected, 15% to 20% appear once; the ten largest clones hold about 16%. Trimming cost V 2 bases and J 4 bases, with 9 bases left between them. Germline CDR1 reads SNHLY; CDR2 reads FYNNEI. The CDR3 extends over 14 amino acids.

The specimen sequenced was blood. This rearrangement joins TRBV2 to TRBJ1-5; D gene uncertain. This TCR derives from a man between 45 and 60 years old with Graves' hyperthyroidism. The CDR3 sequence: CASSESGGNQPQHF. CDR3 nucleotides: TGTGCCAGCAGTGAATCGGGCGGGAATCAGCCCCAGCATTTT.